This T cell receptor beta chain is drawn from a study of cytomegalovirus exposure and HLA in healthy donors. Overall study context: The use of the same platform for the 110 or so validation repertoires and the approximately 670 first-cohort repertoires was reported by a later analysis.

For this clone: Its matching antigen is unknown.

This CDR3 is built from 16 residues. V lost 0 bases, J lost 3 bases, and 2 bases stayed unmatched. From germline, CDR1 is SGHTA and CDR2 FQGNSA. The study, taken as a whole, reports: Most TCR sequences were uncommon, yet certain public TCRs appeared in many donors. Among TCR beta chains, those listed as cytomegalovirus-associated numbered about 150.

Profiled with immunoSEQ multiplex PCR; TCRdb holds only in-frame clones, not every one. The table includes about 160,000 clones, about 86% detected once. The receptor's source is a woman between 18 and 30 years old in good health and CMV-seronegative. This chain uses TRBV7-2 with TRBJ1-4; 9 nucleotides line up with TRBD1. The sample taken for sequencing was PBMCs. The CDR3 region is CASSLARQGANEKLFF. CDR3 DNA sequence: TGTGCCAGCAGCTTAGCCCGACAGGGGGCTAATGAAAAACTGTTTTTT.